These 15 T cell receptor beta chains originate from one sample sequenced in a study of tissue T cells after allogeneic stem cell transplantation. Here immunoSEQ multiplex PCR was the method, and the copy in TCRdb shows in-frame clones only, minus some. This table holds about 850 clones, approximately 54% found once. The source was blood, collected at autopsy. The receptors stem from a female patient between 40 and 75 years old with steroid-refractory graft-versus-host disease after an allogeneic stem cell transplant. T cells may partly derive from the graft donor.

This chain connects TRBV19 to TRBJ2-1, with 7 positions matching TRBD1. Per germline, CDR1 LNHDA and CDR2 SQIVND (reference sequence). The length of the CDR3 is 15 residues. Trimming at V came to 2 bases and at J to 7 bases, leaving 8 bases not matched to a gene. The CDR3 nucleotides read TGTGCCAGTAGTATATATAGGGACAGAAATAATGAGCAGTTCTTC. This encodes CASSIYRDRNNEQFF.

This clone is judged large. The chain couples TRBV19 to TRBJ2-7, with TRBD1 as a possible D gene (7 bases). The germline gives CDR1 LNHDA, CDR2 SQIVND (reference sequence). This CDR3 spans 14 amino acids. Trimming left V 4 bases short and J 4 bases short, with 14 bases between. The CDR3 DNA reads TGTGCCAGTAGTACCCGCAGGGGGGAATACGAGCAGTACTTC. Translating it yields CASSTRRGEYEQYF. Based on the CDR3 plus reference TRBV19 and TRBJ2-7, the full variable domain is DGGITQSPKYLFRKEGQNVTLSCEQNLNHDAMYWYRQDPGQGLRLIYYSQIVNDFQKGDIAEGYSVSREKKESFPLTVTSAQKNPTAFYLCASSTRRGEYEQYFGPGTRLTVT.

This sequence joins TRBV3-1 (or the pseudogene TRBV3-2) and TRBJ2-3; D remains ambiguous. CDR1 is LGHDT, CDR2 YNNKEL, per germline (reference sequence). The CDR3 contains 15 residues. V lost 0 bases, J lost 1 base, and 8 bases lay in between. CDR3 sequence (DNA): TGTGCCAGCAGCCAAGATCTTATTGGCACAGATACGCAGTATTTT. The encoded protein is CASSQDLIGTDTQYF.

This chain connects TRBV10-1 to TRBJ2-4; D is ambiguous. This CDR3 spans 14 amino acids. V was pared by 3 bases and J by 5 bases, with 11 bases between. The germline V gene has CDR1 WNHNN and CDR2 SYGVQD (reference sequence). The CDR3 bases are TGCGCCAGCAGTGACCCCCATAGCCAAAACATTCAGTACTTC. Residues: CASSDPHSQNIQYF.

This clone is classed as hyperexpanded. The gene calls are TRBV3-1 (or the pseudogene TRBV3-2) and TRBJ2-7, with unresolved D. The V end was cut by 2 bases, the J end by 6 bases, with 5 bases between. Germline CDR1 and CDR2: LGHDT and YNNKEL (reference sequence). There are 11 residues in the CDR3. The CDR3 sequence is CASSQWTEQYF. In DNA, the CDR3 is TGTGCCAGCAGCCAATGGACCGAGCAGTACTTC.

This clone appeared a few times. This sequence joins TRBV6-1 and TRBJ1-5; D gene ambiguous. CDR1 is MNHNS and CDR2 is SASEGT in the germline V gene. This CDR3 has 16 amino acids. The V gene lost 2 bases and the J gene lost 0 bases, with 11 bases spanning the gap. For the CDR3, the DNA is TGTGCCAGCAGTGAATTGCGGGATTATAGCAATCAGCCCCAGCATTTT. Translating gives CASSELRDYSNQPQHF.

Only a few counts were recorded for this clone. The CDR3 bases are TGTGCCAGCAGCTTGACGGGGAGCTCCTACGAGCAGTACTTC. Translating gives CASSLTGSSYEQYF. V is TRBV7-9 and J is TRBJ2-7, with D perhaps TRBD2 (5 bases). The V end lost 3 bases, the J end lost 0 bases, and 9 bases lay between the germline ends. This CDR3 has 14 residues. Germline V CDR1 and CDR2: SEHNR, FQNEAQ (reference sequence).

The chain uses TRBV20-1 and TRBJ2-5, with D possibly called TRBD1 or TRBD2 (5 bases each). The CDR3 sequence is 11 residues long. V lost 6 bases and J 4 bases, leaving 9 bases between the germline ends. CDR1 is DFQATT, CDR2 SNEGSKA, per germline (reference sequence). For the CDR3, the DNA is TGCAGTGCCTCAGGGAGAGAGACCCAGTACTTC. Protein sequence: CSASGRETQYF.

The rearrangement uses TRBV7-6 and TRBJ1-4, with D possibly being TRBD1 (6 bases). Germline assignment: CDR1 SGHVS and CDR2 FNYEAQ. V lost 1 base to trimming and J lost 4 bases, with 16 bases between them. This CDR3 has 17 amino acids. The CDR3 protein is CASSLGSGGANNEKLFF. As DNA, the CDR3 is TGTGCCAGCAGCTTAGGCTCGGGGGGCGCAAATAATGAAAAACTGTTTTTT.

Judged by abundance, this clone is large. This chain joins TRBV6-5 and TRBJ1-6, with 7 nucleotides matching TRBD1. The CDR3 extends over 15 amino acids. V dropped 6 bases and J dropped 9; count of bases not matched to a gene: 11. The germline CDR1 and CDR2 sequences are MNHEY and SVGAGI. DNA of the CDR3: TGTGCCAGCAGGATGACAGGGTCGGTTAGTTCACCCCTCCACTTT. Its protein is CASRMTGSVSSPLHF.

CDR3 in amino acids: CASRSPGTGSTEAFF. The CDR3, as DNA: TGTGCCAGCAGGAGTCCCGGGACAGGGAGCACTGAAGCTTTCTTT. The chain carries TRBV6-5 and TRBJ1-1; 9 positions agree with TRBD1. Germline V lookup: CDR1 MNHEY, CDR2 SVGAGI. J was trimmed by 4 bases and V by 6 bases; bases with no gene match: 9. This CDR3 is built from 15 residues.

This clone was seen a handful of times. The chain uses TRBV3-1 (or the pseudogene TRBV3-2) and TRBJ2-5; possibly TRBD1 or TRBD2 for D (5 bases each). In germline, CDR1 is LGHDT, CDR2 YNNKEL (reference sequence). The CDR3 is 15 residues long. With 3 bases removed from V and 7 bases from J, the gap between germline ends came to 18 bases. CDR3 loop: CASSQRGSFGATQYF. CDR3 nucleotides: TGTGCCAGCAGCCAGCGTGGGTCCTTCGGGGCGACCCAGTACTTC.

The chain links TRBV6-5 to TRBJ2-2; TRBD1 matches 7 bases. The CDR3 is 13 residues long. CDR1 is MNHEY, CDR2 SVGAGI, per germline. V lost 8 bases to trimming and J lost 1 base; unmatched junction nucleotides: 1. For the CDR3, the DNA is TGTGCCAGCCGACAGGGGAACACCGGGGAGCTGTTTTTT. It is translated as CASRQGNTGELFF.

The rearrangement uses TRBV27 and TRBJ1-6; 7 nucleotides align to TRBD1. The CDR3 length is 14 residues. CDR1 MNHEY and CDR2 SMNVEV come from the germline V gene (reference sequence). With 0 bases clipped from V and 9 bases from J, the junction kept 2 bases outside the gene matches. CDR3 in DNA: TGTGCCAGCAGTTTATCTCCAGGGGGTTCACCCCTCCACTTT. It translates to CASSLSPGGSPLHF.

The rearrangement uses TRBV5-5 and TRBJ2-1; 9 positions match TRBD2. CDR1 and CDR2 from the germline V gene are SGHKS and YYEKEE (reference sequence). V was clipped by 2 bases and J by 0 bases; unmatched bases: 0. This CDR3 is 15 amino acids long. CDR3 in amino acids: CASSFSGGSYNEQFF. In nucleotides, the CDR3 is TGTGCCAGCAGCTTTAGCGGGGGCTCCTACAATGAGCAGTTCTTC.